This T cell receptor (beta chain) came from a study of Graves' ophthalmopathy and Graves' hyperthyroidism. Diagnoses were established from clinical symptoms, serum thyroxine, TRAb, thyroid ultrasound and orbital computed tomography. PBMCs were density-gradient isolated from about 9.6 ml fresh blood. V lost 4 bases to trimming and J lost 4 bases; unmatched junction nucleotides: 10. The CDR3 runs 15 residues. About this clonotype itself: Its antigen is as yet unknown.

Whole-study findings and limits: The model predicted progression of ophthalmopathy with a sensitivity of roughly 66%, and its specificity was about 76%.

RNA transcripts yielded amplified TCR beta CDR3 regions. The first round was an RT-PCR with HTBI primers, and the second round was a multiplex PCR. A single record per CDR3 protein comes from TCRdb applying MiXCR to the multiplex PCR reads. Among roughly 36,000 distinct CDR3 sequences listed, approximately 50% were seen once. The rearrangement links TRBV12-3 or TRBV12-4 to TRBJ2-7; 7 bases are a match to TRBD1. The sample comprised peripheral blood. The receptor was derived from an adult woman with stable Graves' hyperthyroidism. CDR3 DNA sequence: TGTGCCAGCAGTTACTCGGGACAGCTTCAATACGAGCAGTACTTC. It encodes CASSYSGQLQYEQYF.